Sequencing of this TCR beta chain was carried out in a study of shared clonotypes between healthy human individuals. About the study: Each donor had three CD4 naive, three CD4 memory, two CD8 naive and one CD8 memory plate. Findings and limits, study-wide: Incomplete sequencing of sorted subsets was indicated by rarefaction despite large depth.

The repertoire was sequenced with immunoSEQ multiplex PCR; TCRdb's copy has only in-frame clones and lacks some. The sample includes about 2.2 million clones, about 94% of them seen just once. Germline CDR1 and CDR2: SGHTA and FQGNSA. This CDR3 spans 20 amino acids. The ends lost 0 bases at V and 8 bases at J; junction bases unmatched: 14. Naivety among CD8 cells was defined by CD45RO negativity and positive CCR7 selection, thereby excluding terminally differentiated effector memory CD45RA+ cells. Within Nashville, Tennessee resided all donors, each a Caucasian adult. Worth noting for this clone: Its antigen is unidentified.

Sequencing was performed on naive CD8+ T cells from PBMCs. This receptor was obtained from a man aged 18 to 29 in good health. Some clones in this sample may be carry-over from other donors' samples. V usage is TRBV7-2 and J usage is TRBJ2-1; 15 nucleotides align to TRBD2. CDR3 coding DNA: TGTGCCAGCAGCTTAGCGTCGACATTCGCTGGACTAGCGGGAGGGGATGAGCAGTTCTTC. Its protein product is CASSLASTFAGLAGGDEQFF.